The 13 T cell receptor beta chains given below trace back to one sample, sequenced in a study of beta chain features in type 1 diabetes. The study reverse transcribed the entire isolated RNA, so it sequenced expressed TCRB transcripts. Clones were sequenced by immunoSEQ multiplex PCR, and TCRdb holds only the in-frame ones, with some missing. Of around 450,000 clones listed, around 10% were seen once; the top ten hold about 0.045%. The sequencing input was naive CD4+ T cells from blood. The source is a woman aged 18-29 years in good health.

Only a few counts were recorded for this clone. Different DNA sequences within this sample yield the same CDR3. The chain combines TRBV7-9 with TRBJ1-1; the D gene is possibly TRBD1 (5 bases). V lost 4 bases, J lost 4 bases, and 10 bases lay in between. The CDR3 is 13 amino acids. Germline V gene lookup returns CDR1 SEHNR and CDR2 FQNEAQ (reference sequence). The CDR3 spells CASSSYRGTEAFF. DNA for the CDR3: TGTGCCAGCAGCTCGTATAGGGGCACTGAAGCTTTCTTT.

This clone was detected a few times. The chain joins TRBV20-1 to TRBJ1-1, with no clear D. The CDR3 has 11 residues. Germline CDR1 is DFQATT and CDR2 is SNEGSKA (reference sequence). V lost 0 bases and J 10 bases, leaving 9 bases between the germline ends. This chain's CDR3 is CSARDQLLAFF. Here the CDR3 DNA reads TGCAGTGCTAGAGATCAACTGCTAGCTTTCTTT.

This clone was observed a few times. The chain carries TRBV7-2 and TRBJ2-3, with 9 bases that match TRBD2. There are 15 residues in the CDR3. The germline CDR1 and CDR2 sequences are SGHTA and FQGNSA. Losses at the gene ends were 8 bases for V and 5 bases for J; bases not matched to a gene: 11. The CDR3 nucleotides read TGTGCCAGCCGAGAGAGGGGGACTAGCCTAGATACGCAGTATTTT. As protein: CASRERGTSLDTQYF.

This clone was seen a few times. The genes are TRBV15 and TRBJ2-7; possible D gene TRBD2, 6 bases. V lost 3 bases and J 7 bases, leaving 16 bases between the germline ends. The germline gives CDR1 LNHNV, CDR2 YYDKDF (reference sequence). CDR3 size: 14 residues. The CDR3 nucleotides are TGTGCCACCAGCAGCCGCGGGTCGGGGGTTGAGCAGTACTTC. This sequence encodes CATSSRGSGVEQYF.

The chain joins TRBV5-1 to TRBJ2-3; D gene uncertain. Germline assignment: CDR1 SGHRS and CDR2 YFSETQ. V was pared by 1 base and J by 0 bases, with 6 bases between. The CDR3 sequence is 14 residues long. CDR3 sequence: CASSLRASTDTQYF. CDR3 DNA: TGCGCCAGCAGCTTGAGGGCAAGCACAGATACGCAGTATTTT.

The chain is built from TRBV19 and TRBJ2-5, with TRBD1 matching over 7 bases. With 6 bases clipped from V and 9 bases from J, the junction kept 16 bases outside the gene matches. Germline CDR1 and CDR2: LNHDA and SQIVND (reference sequence). The CDR3 is 15 residues long. Written as DNA, the CDR3 is TGTGCCAGTAGCCGGGGACCAGGGTTCCAGGGGGCCCAGTACTTC. Its translation: CASSRGPGFQGAQYF.

This rearrangement joins TRBV7-9 to TRBJ2-5, with D unclear. The CDR3 is 12 amino acids. Germline V gene data show CDR1 as SEHNR and CDR2 as FQNEAQ (reference sequence). V lost 3 bases to trimming and J lost 5 bases, with 7 bases between them. CDR3 in amino acids: CASSFSWETQYF. The CDR3 DNA reads as TGTGCCAGCAGCTTTTCCTGGGAGACCCAGTACTTC.

This clone was seen a handful of times. The V and J genes are TRBV5-1 and TRBJ2-3, with D possibly matching TRBD1 (6 bases). CDR1 and CDR2 from the germline V gene are SGHRS and YFSETQ. The V end lost 3 bases, the J end lost 5 bases, and 10 bases lay between the germline ends. The CDR3 is 13 amino acids. The CDR3: CASSWTAQDTQYF. CDR3 sequence (DNA): TGCGCCAGCAGCTGGACAGCTCAAGATACGCAGTATTTT.

The CDR3 nucleotides are TGTGCCAGCACCCTAAAGGGCCGTTTGAATGAGCAGTTCTTC. Encoded protein: CASTLKGRLNEQFF. This chain connects TRBV7-2 to TRBJ2-1; D not resolved. This CDR3 comprises 14 residues. The V end was cut by 7 bases, the J end by 7 bases, with 17 bases between. The germline V gene has CDR1 SGHTA and CDR2 FQGNSA.

The V call is TRBV29-1, the J call TRBJ2-3; D is unresolved. The CDR3 is 12 amino acids. With 8 bases removed from V and 4 bases from J, the gap between germline ends came to 13 bases. Per the germline V gene, CDR1 is SQVTM and CDR2 is ANQGSEA. The CDR3 coding sequence is TGCAGCTTCAAGTCTGGGGCAGATACGCAGTATTTT. It is translated as CSFKSGADTQYF.

This clone was seen a handful of times. CDR3 sequence: CASSTGGVRLGGFF. The CDR3 nucleotides are TGTGCCAGCAGCACCGGGGGCGTTCGCCTTGGGGGTTTCTTT. The rearrangement joins TRBV7-2 to TRBJ1-1; TRBD1 is a possible D gene (6 bases). The CDR3 has 14 residues. Germline V gene sequence: CDR1 SGHTA, CDR2 FQGNSA. Trimming cost V 5 bases and J 13 bases, with 23 bases left between them. Filled out from reference TRBV7-2 and TRBJ1-1, the complete variable domain reads GAGVSQSPSNKVTEKGKDVELRCDPISGHTALYWYRQSLGQGLEFLIYFQGNSAPDKSGLPSDRFSAERTGGSVSTLTIQRTQQEDSAVYLCASSTGGVRLGGFFGQGTRLTVV.

This clone has only a few counts. The chain is built from TRBV2 and TRBJ2-4, with D hard to call. Germline lookup yields CDR1 SNHLY and CDR2 FYNNEI. The ends were cut back, 8 bases at V and 0 bases at J, with 17 bases in the middle. The length of the CDR3 is 16 residues. In DNA form, the CDR3 reads TGTGCCAGCTCAACCGAGGCTACCCTAGCCAAAAACATTCAGTACTTC. Protein sequence: CASSTEATLAKNIQYF.

This clone was seen a handful of times. This chain joins TRBV5-4 and TRBJ2-3; D not certain. V was trimmed by 5 bases and J by 1 base, leaving 8 bases between them. CDR1 is SGHNT, CDR2 YYREEE, per germline (reference sequence). The CDR3 is 13 residues long. The CDR3 DNA follows: TGTGCCAGCAGTCAGGATCGCACAGATACGCAGTATTTT. This codes for CASSQDRTDTQYF.